The 25 T cell receptor beta chains presented below share a single source sample, sequenced in a study of blood T cell repertoires in COVID-19. Profiled with immunoSEQ multiplex PCR; TCRdb holds only in-frame clones, not every one. Among about 240,000 clones listed, roughly 90% were seen once. The sample was PBMCs or T cells enriched from blood (not recorded which). The receptor source for this set is a man between 35 and 55 years old who had recovered from COVID-19.

This clone was counted a single time. The rearrangement uses TRBV18 and TRBJ1-2; D not certain. The CDR3 runs 15 residues. Germline V gives CDR1 KGHSH, CDR2 LQKENI. Trimming pared 3 bases from V and 4 bases from J, leaving 15 bases between. CDR3 sequence (DNA): TGTGCCAGCTCACCTGAGACCGGTGACTCCTATGGCTACACCTTC. Its protein is CASSPETGDSYGYTF.

The chain couples TRBV2 to TRBJ1-1; D gene ambiguous. V gave up 5 bases and J gave up 0 bases, with 19 bases separating them. The CDR3 consists of 17 residues. Germline lookup yields CDR1 SNHLY and CDR2 FYNNEI. CDR3 sequence reads: CASSSEGLPTMNTEAFF. The CDR3 DNA reads TGTGCCAGCAGTTCGGAGGGCCTGCCGACTATGAACACTGAAGCTTTCTTT.

The chain carries TRBV28 and TRBJ1-5, with D unclear. Looked up from germline, CDR1 is MDHEN and CDR2 is SYDVKM. This CDR3 comprises 16 residues. V dropped 0 bases and J dropped 2 bases, with 11 bases sitting between them. CDR3 residues: CASSLCCTGGNQPQHF. The CDR3 DNA is TGTGCCAGCAGTTTATGTTGTACGGGAGGCAATCAGCCCCAGCATTTT.

The chain joins TRBV10-3 to TRBJ2-5; TRBD2 is a possible D gene (5 bases). Trimming cost V 6 bases and J 7 bases, with 15 bases left between them. Germline CDR1 reads ENHRY; CDR2 reads SYGVKD. The CDR3 has 13 residues. DNA for the CDR3: TGTGCCATCAGCGACCCCCCACTAGGGACCCAGTACTTC. Protein sequence: CAISDPPLGTQYF.

This clone occurred a few times. The rearrangement links TRBV2 to TRBJ1-1; D is unclear. The germline V and J ends were trimmed by 3 bases and 1 base, with 9 bases remaining between them. The CDR3 spans 14 residues. Per the germline V gene, CDR1 is SNHLY and CDR2 is FYNNEI. CDR3 sequence reads: CASSESSPNTEAFF. The DNA of the CDR3 is TGTGCCAGCAGTGAGTCGAGCCCGAACACTGAAGCTTTCTTT.

The rearrangement uses TRBV24-1 and TRBJ2-2; TRBD1 aligns across 8 bases. The CDR3 runs to 18 residues. The J segment lost 3 bases and the V segment lost 4 bases, leaving 12 bases of the junction unmatched. The V gene's germline CDR1 is KGHDR and CDR2 SFDVKD. CDR3 loop: CATSDPVGQGIDTGELFF. CDR3 in DNA: TGTGCCACCAGTGACCCCGTCGGACAGGGCATTGACACCGGGGAGCTGTTTTTT.

V is TRBV4-3 and J is TRBJ1-4; D gene uncertain. This CDR3 region has 16 residues. Looked up from germline, CDR1 is LGHNA and CDR2 is YSLEER. The V end lost 4 bases, the J end lost 1 base, and 13 bases lay between the germline ends. CDR3 residues: CASSRHPGKTNEKLFF. The DNA of the CDR3 is TGCGCCAGCAGCCGACACCCTGGAAAAACTAATGAAAAACTGTTTTTT.

The V call is TRBV5-1, the J call TRBJ1-2; D perhaps matches TRBD1 (5 bases). V lost 6 bases to trimming and J lost 6 bases, with 15 bases between them. CDR3 length: 13 residues. From germline, CDR1 is SGHRS and CDR2 YFSETQ. CDR3 residues: CASTGGGSHGYTF. The CDR3, as DNA: TGCGCCAGCACGGGGGGAGGTTCGCATGGCTACACCTTC. Looking up the rest from reference TRBV5-1 and TRBJ1-2 gives the full variable domain: KAGVTQTPRYLIKTRGQQVTLSCSPISGHRSVSWYQQTPGQGLQFLFEYFSETQRNKGNFPGRFSGRQFSNSRSEMNVSTLELGDSALYLCASTGGGSHGYTFGSGTRLTVV.

DNA of the CDR3: TGCGCCAGCAGTTATGACAGGGGGCATGGCTACACCTTC. Its protein product is CASSYDRGHGYTF. V and J are TRBV5-1 and TRBJ1-2, with 10 bases that match TRBD1. Unmatched junction bases numbered 4, after V lost 5 bases and J lost 6 bases. Germline V gene lookup returns CDR1 SGHRS and CDR2 YFSETQ. The CDR3 spans 13 residues. Full variable domain (outside the CDR3, taken from reference TRBV5-1 and TRBJ1-2): KAGVTQTPRYLIKTRGQQVTLSCSPISGHRSVSWYQQTPGQGLQFLFEYFSETQRNKGNFPGRFSGRQFSNSRSEMNVSTLELGDSALYLCASSYDRGHGYTFGSGTRLTVV.

The gene calls are TRBV12-5 and TRBJ2-7; the match to TRBD1 covers 9 bases. Germline CDR1 and CDR2: LGHNT and FRNRAP. The CDR3 spans 17 residues. The J segment lost 3 bases and the V segment lost 0 bases, leaving 9 bases of the junction unmatched. The CDR3 DNA follows: TGTGCTAGTGGTTTGGTACGAGTTGGGACAGGGCACTACGAGCAGTACTTC. Its protein product is CASGLVRVGTGHYEQYF. The whole variable domain, filled in from reference TRBV12-5 and TRBJ2-7, reads DARVTQTPRHKVTEMGQEVTMRCQPILGHNTVFWYRQTMMQGLELLAYFRNRAPLDDSGMPKDRFSAEMPDATLATLKIQPSEPRDSAVYFCASGLVRVGTGHYEQYFGPGTRLTVT.

The CDR3 here is CASSIGGRARDTQYF. CDR3 in DNA: TGTGCCAGTAGTATTGGCGGGAGGGCCCGCGATACGCAGTATTTT. The rearrangement joins TRBV19 to TRBJ2-3, with 9 positions matching TRBD2. The germline V gene encodes CDR1 LNHDA and CDR2 SQIVND (reference sequence). With V trimmed by 3 bases and J by 6 bases, 7 bases remained unmatched. The CDR3 is 15 residues long.

The V and J genes are TRBV5-1 and TRBJ2-7, with 8 positions matching TRBD1. The CDR3 runs to 14 residues. The germline V gene encodes CDR1 SGHRS and CDR2 YFSETQ. V lost 4 bases and J lost 6; bases outside the gene matches: 9. DNA for the CDR3: TGCGCCAGCAGCGAGGTCAGGGGGCACTCCGAGCAGTACTTC. It encodes CASSEVRGHSEQYF.

The J gene is TRBJ2-2, the V gene TRBV11-3; D is ambiguous. CDR1 is SGHNT and CDR2 is YENEEA in the germline V gene. The CDR3 spans 17 residues. V was trimmed by 0 bases and J by 0 bases, leaving 11 bases between them. CDR3 residues: CASSLEGPEANTGELFF. CDR3 bases: TGTGCCAGCAGCTTAGAGGGTCCAGAGGCGAACACCGGGGAGCTGTTTTTT.

The V gene is TRBV6-2 or TRBV6-3, the J gene TRBJ2-6; D is unresolved. This CDR3 contains 16 residues. The V end was cut by 6 bases, the J end by 0 bases, with 12 bases between. Germline assignment: CDR1 MNHEY and CDR2 SVGEGT. The CDR3 nucleotides are TGTGCCAGCAGCACCCGTGTAGCCTCTGGGGCCAACGTCCTGACTTTC. This codes for CASSTRVASGANVLTF.

The chain carries TRBV6-5 and TRBJ2-5, with D perhaps TRBD2 (5 bases). The germline CDR1 and CDR2 sequences are MNHEY and SVGAGI. This CDR3 is built from 14 residues. Trimming left V 5 bases short and J 4 bases short, with 14 bases between. The CDR3 region is CASSSGLAGETQYF. As DNA, the CDR3 is TGTGCCAGCAGTAGTGGCCTAGCTGGAGAGACCCAGTACTTC.

The V call is TRBV30, the J call TRBJ2-5, with 9 positions matching TRBD1. The CDR3 is made up of 11 amino acids. The germline CDR1 and CDR2 sequences are GTSNPN and SVGIG (reference sequence). The CDR3 nucleotides are TGTGCAAAGGGACAGGGAGAGACCCAGTACTTC. As protein: CAKGQGETQYF.

This rearrangement joins TRBV29-1 to TRBJ2-5; D is unclear. The CDR3 consists of 12 residues. Trimming left V 4 bases short and J 5 bases short, with 11 bases between. CDR1 and CDR2 from the germline V gene are SQVTM and ANQGSEA. The CDR3 nucleotides are TGCAGCGTTGTAATAGCTGGGGAGACCCAGTACTTC. Its protein is CSVVIAGETQYF.

This sequence joins TRBV5-4 and TRBJ2-2, with a tentative D call TRBD1 (6 bases). The V end lost 3 bases, the J end lost 5 bases, and 14 bases lay between the germline ends. The CDR3 is made up of 15 amino acids. Germline V gene data show CDR1 as SGHNT and CDR2 as YYREEE (reference sequence). CDR3 in DNA: TGTGCCAGCAGCTCACAGGGCGGTTGGACCGGGGAGCTGTTTTTT. Its translation is CASSSQGGWTGELFF.

This chain joins TRBV19 and TRBJ1-1, with a possible D match to TRBD1 (6 bases). The germline V and J ends were trimmed by 0 bases and 1 base, with 12 bases remaining between them. The CDR3 contains 16 residues. The germline V gene encodes CDR1 LNHDA and CDR2 SQIVND (reference sequence). This CDR3 reads CASSIEQGGRNTEAFF. DNA of the CDR3: TGTGCCAGTAGTATAGAACAGGGTGGGCGGAACACTGAAGCTTTCTTT.

This clone has just a few counts. V usage is TRBV6-5 and J usage is TRBJ1-4; 8 bases are shared with TRBD1. Germline V CDR1 and CDR2: MNHEY, SVGAGI. This CDR3 has 15 amino acids. V shed 6 bases and J 7 bases; nucleotides not matched to a gene: 10. The CDR3 DNA reads as TGTGCCAGCAGCCTTACACAGGGGGATAGTGAAAAACTGTTTTTT. Translating it yields CASSLTQGDSEKLFF.

The V gene is TRBV27, the J gene TRBJ1-1, with D possibly matching TRBD1 (6 bases). The CDR3 spans 14 residues. Germline V CDR1 and CDR2: MNHEY, SMNVEV (reference sequence). Trimming removed 3 bases at V and 5 bases at J, with 13 bases between. In DNA form, the CDR3 reads TGTGCCAGCAGTTTTAGGGACACCCGTACTGAAGCTTTCTTT. Its protein product is CASSFRDTRTEAFF.

The chain uses TRBV27 and TRBJ2-3; TRBD2 is a possible D gene (5 bases). The CDR3 runs 14 residues. The V gene lost 5 bases and the J gene lost 2 bases, with 11 bases spanning the gap. Germline CDR1 reads MNHEY; CDR2 reads SMNVEV (reference sequence). CDR3 residues: CASSRLALTDTQYF. The CDR3 nucleotides are TGTGCCAGCAGTCGGCTAGCTCTCACAGATACGCAGTATTTT.

The chain joins TRBV19 to TRBJ2-2; 8 bases match TRBD2. Germline V gene sequence: CDR1 LNHDA, CDR2 SQIVND (reference sequence). Trimming took 5 bases from V and 1 from J; bases not matched to a gene: 9. The CDR3 spans 17 residues. The CDR3 nucleotides are TGTGCCAGTAGTTTAAACAGACTAGCGAGGAACACCGGGGAGCTGTTTTTT. It yields the protein CASSLNRLARNTGELFF. Full variable domain (missing parts from reference TRBV19 and TRBJ2-2): DGGITQSPKYLFRKEGQNVTLSCEQNLNHDAMYWYRQDPGQGLRLIYYSQIVNDFQKGDIAEGYSVSREKKESFPLTVTSAQKNPTAFYLCASSLNRLARNTGELFFGEGSRLTVL.

The chain links TRBV9 to TRBJ2-5, with D possibly matching TRBD1 (5 bases). Between the trimmed V and J ends, which lost 0 bases and 1 base, there was a span of 13 bases. The CDR3 totals 16 residues. The germline gives CDR1 SGDLS, CDR2 YYNGEE. CDR3 in amino acids: CASSVAGLGGQETQYF. The CDR3 DNA reads as TGTGCCAGCAGCGTAGCAGGGTTGGGCGGCCAAGAGACCCAGTACTTC.

The rearrangement joins TRBV7-3 to TRBJ2-1, with D possibly TRBD2 on 5 matching bases. Trimming cost V 5 bases and J 7 bases, with 27 bases left between them. Germline lookup yields CDR1 SGHTA and CDR2 FQGTGA. The CDR3 is 18 residues long. As DNA, the CDR3 is TGTGCCAGCAGCAAAACCCCCCTCCGCGGAGGAGCGCCAAATGAGCAGTTCTTC. Translation: CASSKTPLRGGAPNEQFF.